The following is a T cell receptor (beta chain) sequence with its context. The table came from immunoSEQ multiplex PCR; TCRdb's copy has only in-frame clones and leaves some out. The sample records 210,000 or so clones, roughly 94% being singletons. The data were obtained in a study of T cell responses to AZD1222 COVID-19 vaccine. The CDR3 consists of 15 residues. Germline CDR1 and CDR2: SGDLS and YYNGEE. The ends lost 0 bases at V and 8 bases at J; junction bases unmatched: 7. This chain joins TRBV9 and TRBJ2-1; 8 bases fit TRBD2. This clonotype was obtained from an adult who received the MenACWY meningococcal vaccine as a control. The sample consisted of peripheral blood, taken 28 days after the second dose of the MenACWY control vaccine. The CDR3, as DNA: TGTGCCAGCAGCGTAGCAGCGGGGGTAGCGCATGAGCAGTTCTTC. The encoded protein is CASSVAAGVAHEQFF. The complete variable domain, with remaining parts taken from reference TRBV9 and TRBJ2-1, reads DSGVTQTPKHLITATGQRVTLRCSPRSGDLSVYWYQQSLDQGLQFLIQYYNGEERAKGNILERFSAQQFPDLHSELNLSSLELGDSALYFCASSVAAGVAHEQFFGPGTRLTVL.